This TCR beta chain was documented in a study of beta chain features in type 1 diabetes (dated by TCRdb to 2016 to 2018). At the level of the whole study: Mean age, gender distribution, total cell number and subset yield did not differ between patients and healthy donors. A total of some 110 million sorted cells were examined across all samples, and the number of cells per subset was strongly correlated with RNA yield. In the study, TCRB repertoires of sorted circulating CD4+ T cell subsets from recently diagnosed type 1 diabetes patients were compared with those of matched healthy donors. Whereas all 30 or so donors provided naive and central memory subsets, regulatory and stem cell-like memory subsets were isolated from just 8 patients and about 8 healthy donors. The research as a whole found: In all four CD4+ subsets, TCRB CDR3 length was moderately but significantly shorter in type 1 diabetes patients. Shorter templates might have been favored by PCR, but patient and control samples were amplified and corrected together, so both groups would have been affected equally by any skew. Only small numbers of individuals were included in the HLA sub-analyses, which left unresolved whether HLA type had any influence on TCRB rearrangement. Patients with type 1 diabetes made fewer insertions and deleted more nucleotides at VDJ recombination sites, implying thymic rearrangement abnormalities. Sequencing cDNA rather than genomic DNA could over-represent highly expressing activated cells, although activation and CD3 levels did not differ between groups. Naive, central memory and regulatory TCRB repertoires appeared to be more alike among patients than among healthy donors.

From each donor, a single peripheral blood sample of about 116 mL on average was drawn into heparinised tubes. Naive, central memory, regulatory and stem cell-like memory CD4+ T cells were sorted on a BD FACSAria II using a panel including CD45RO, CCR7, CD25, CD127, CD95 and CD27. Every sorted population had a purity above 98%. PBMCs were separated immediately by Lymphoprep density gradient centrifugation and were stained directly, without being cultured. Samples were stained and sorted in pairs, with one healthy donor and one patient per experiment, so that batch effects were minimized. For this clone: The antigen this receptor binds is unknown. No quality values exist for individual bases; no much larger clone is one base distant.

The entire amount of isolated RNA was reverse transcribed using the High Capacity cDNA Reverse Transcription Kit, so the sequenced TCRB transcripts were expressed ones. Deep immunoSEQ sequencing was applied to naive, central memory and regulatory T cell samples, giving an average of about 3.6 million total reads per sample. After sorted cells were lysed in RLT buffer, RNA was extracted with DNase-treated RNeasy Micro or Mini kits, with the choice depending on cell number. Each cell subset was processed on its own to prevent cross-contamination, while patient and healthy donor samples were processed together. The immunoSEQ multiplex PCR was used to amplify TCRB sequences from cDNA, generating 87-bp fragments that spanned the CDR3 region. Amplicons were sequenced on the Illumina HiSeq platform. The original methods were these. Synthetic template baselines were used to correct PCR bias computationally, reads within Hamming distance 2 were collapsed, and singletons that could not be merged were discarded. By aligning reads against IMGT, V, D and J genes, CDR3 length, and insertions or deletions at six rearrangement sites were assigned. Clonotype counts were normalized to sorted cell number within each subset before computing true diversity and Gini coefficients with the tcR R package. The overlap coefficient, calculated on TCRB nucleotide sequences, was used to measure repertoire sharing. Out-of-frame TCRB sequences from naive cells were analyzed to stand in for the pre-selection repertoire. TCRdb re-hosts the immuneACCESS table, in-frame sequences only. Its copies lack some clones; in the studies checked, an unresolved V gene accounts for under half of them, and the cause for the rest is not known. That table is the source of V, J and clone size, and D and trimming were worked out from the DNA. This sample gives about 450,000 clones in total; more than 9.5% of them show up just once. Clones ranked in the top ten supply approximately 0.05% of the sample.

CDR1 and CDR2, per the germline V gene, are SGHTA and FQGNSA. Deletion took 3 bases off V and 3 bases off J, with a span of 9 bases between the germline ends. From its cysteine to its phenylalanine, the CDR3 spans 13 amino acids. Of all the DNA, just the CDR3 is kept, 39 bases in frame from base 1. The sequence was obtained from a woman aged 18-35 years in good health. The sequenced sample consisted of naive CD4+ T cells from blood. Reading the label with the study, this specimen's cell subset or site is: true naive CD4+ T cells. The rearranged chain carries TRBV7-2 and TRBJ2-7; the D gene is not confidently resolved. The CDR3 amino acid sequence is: CASSFTPDYEQYF. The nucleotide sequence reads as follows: TGTGCCAGCAGCTTTACACCCGACTACGAGCAGTACTTC.